This record concerns one T cell receptor beta chain sequence. The CDR3 is 15 amino acids. Trimming took 8 bases from V and 4 from J; bases not matched to a gene: 10. Germline lookup yields CDR1 MDHEN and CDR2 SYDVKM. The record originates from a study of blood T cell repertoires in COVID-19. Study as a whole: Acute and convalescent COVID-19 specimens originated in the United States, Italy and Spain. T cells, B-cell-depleted T cells, or PBMCs supplied cDNA or gDNA.

In the original processing: It was from reference gene primer amplification that nucleated cell counts were estimated. Only in-frame clones appear in the TCRdb table, and some are missing; sequencing was by immunoSEQ multiplex PCR. V and J calls and clone size come straight from that table; D and trimming were deduced from the DNA. The data show 170,000 or so clones, around 84% seen once. The clonotype originates from a middle-aged man with active or convalescent COVID-19. The sample consisted of peripheral blood. V and J are TRBV28 and TRBJ2-2; 7 bases map to TRBD2. In DNA, the CDR3 is TGTGCCAGCCGGTCGGGGGGTAGCCCCACCGGGGAGCTGTTTTTT. Translating gives CASRSGGSPTGELFF.